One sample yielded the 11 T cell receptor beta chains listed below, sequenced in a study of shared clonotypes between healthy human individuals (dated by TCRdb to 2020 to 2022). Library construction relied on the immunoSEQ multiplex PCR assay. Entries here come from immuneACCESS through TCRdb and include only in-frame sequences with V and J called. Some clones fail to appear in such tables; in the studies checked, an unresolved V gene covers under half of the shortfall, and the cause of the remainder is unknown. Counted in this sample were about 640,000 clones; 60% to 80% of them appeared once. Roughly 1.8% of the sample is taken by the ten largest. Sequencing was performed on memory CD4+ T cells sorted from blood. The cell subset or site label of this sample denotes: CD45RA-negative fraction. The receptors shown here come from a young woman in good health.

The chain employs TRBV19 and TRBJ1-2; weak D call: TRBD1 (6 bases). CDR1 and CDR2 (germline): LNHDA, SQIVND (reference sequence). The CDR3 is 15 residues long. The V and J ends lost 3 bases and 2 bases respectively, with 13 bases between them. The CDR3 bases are TGTGCCAGTAGTATCGGAACAGGGCAAAACTATGGCTACACCTTC. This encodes CASSIGTGQNYGYTF.

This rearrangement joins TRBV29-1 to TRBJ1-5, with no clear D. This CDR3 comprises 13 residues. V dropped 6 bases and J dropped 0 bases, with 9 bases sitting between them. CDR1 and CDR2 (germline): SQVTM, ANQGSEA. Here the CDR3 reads CSVVTVSNQPQHF. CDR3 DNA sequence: TGCAGCGTGGTTACAGTTAGCAATCAGCCCCAGCATTTT.

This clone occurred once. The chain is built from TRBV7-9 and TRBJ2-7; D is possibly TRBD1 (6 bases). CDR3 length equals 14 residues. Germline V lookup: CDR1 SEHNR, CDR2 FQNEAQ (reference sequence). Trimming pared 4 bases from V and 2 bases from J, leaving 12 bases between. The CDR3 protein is CASSSDRMAYEQYF. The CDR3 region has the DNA TGTGCCAGCAGCTCGGACAGAATGGCCTACGAGCAGTACTTC.

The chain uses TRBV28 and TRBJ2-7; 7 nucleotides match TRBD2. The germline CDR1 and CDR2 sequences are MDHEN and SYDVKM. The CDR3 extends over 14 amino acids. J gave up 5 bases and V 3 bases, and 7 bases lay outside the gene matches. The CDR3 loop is CASSLGTMIHEQYF. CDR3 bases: TGTGCCAGCAGTTTGGGGACTATGATTCACGAGCAGTACTTC.

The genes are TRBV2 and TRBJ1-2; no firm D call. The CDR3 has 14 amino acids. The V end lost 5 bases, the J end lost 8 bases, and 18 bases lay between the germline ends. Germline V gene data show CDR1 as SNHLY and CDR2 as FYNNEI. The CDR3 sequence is CASSPGLSPRGYTF. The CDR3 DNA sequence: TGTGCCAGCAGTCCAGGACTCTCACCGAGGGGCTACACCTTC. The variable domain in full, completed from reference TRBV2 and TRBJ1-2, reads EPEVTQTPSHQVTQMGQEVILRCVPISNHLYFYWYRQILGQKVEFLVSFYNNEISEKSEIFDDQFSVERPDGSNFTLKIRSTKLEDSAMYFCASSPGLSPRGYTFGSGTRLTVV.

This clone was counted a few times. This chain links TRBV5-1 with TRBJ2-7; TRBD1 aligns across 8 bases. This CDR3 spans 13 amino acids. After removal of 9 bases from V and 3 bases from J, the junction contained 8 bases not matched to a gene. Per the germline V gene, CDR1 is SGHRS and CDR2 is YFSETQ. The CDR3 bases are TGCGCCACCTCGAGGACAGGGAACTACGAGCAGTACTTC. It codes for CATSRTGNYEQYF. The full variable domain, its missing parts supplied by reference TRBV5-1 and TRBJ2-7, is KAGVTQTPRYLIKTRGQQVTLSCSPISGHRSVSWYQQTPGQGLQFLFEYFSETQRNKGNFPGRFSGRQFSNSRSEMNVSTLELGDSALYLCATSRTGNYEQYFGPGTRLTVT.

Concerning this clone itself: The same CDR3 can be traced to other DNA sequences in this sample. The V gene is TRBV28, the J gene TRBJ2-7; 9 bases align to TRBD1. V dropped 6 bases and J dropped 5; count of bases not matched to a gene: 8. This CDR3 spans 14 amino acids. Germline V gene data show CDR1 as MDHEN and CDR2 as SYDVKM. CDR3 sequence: CASRGPGQGNEQYF. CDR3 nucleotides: TGTGCCAGCAGGGGGCCGGGACAGGGAAACGAGCAGTACTTC.

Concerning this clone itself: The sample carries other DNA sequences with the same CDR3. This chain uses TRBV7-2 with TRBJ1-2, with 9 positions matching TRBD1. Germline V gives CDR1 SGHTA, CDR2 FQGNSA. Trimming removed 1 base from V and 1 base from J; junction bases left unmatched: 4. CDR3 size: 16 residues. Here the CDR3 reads CASSLVGTGINYGYTF. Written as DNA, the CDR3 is TGTGCCAGCAGCTTAGTGGGGACAGGGATTAACTATGGCTACACCTTC.

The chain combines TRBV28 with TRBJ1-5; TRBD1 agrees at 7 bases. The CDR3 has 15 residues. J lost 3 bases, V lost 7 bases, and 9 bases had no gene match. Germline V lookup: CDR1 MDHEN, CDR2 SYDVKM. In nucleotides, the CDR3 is TGTGCCAGCAACCCGATCGACAGGGACAATCAGCCCCAGCATTTT. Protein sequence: CASNPIDRDNQPQHF.

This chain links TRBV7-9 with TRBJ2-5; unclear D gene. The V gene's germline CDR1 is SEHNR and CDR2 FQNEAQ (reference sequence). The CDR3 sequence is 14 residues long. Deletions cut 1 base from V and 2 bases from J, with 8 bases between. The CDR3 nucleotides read TGTGCCAGCAGCTTAGGGTCGGGTCAAGAGACCCAGTACTTC. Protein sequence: CASSLGSGQETQYF.

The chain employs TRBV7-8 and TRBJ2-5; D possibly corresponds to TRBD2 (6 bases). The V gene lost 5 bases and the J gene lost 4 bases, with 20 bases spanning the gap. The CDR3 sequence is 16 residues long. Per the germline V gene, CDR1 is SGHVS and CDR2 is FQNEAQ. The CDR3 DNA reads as TGTGCCAGCAGCACAAAGACTAGTCCCCGCGGAGAGACCCAGTACTTC. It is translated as CASSTKTSPRGETQYF.